The subject of this entry is one T cell receptor (beta chain). Its cognate antigen is unknown. This CDR3 contains 16 residues. Germline CDR1 reads SGHNT; CDR2 reads YENEEA. V dropped 1 base and J dropped 1; count of bases not matched to a gene: 5. Among the 120 or so subjects of the validation cohort, separate from the approximately 670-subject first cohort, were the donors. This entry belongs to a study of cytomegalovirus exposure and HLA in healthy donors. Study results and caveats: Published work reported that the classifier diagnosed cytomegalovirus status with high specificity and sensitivity. There were 150 to 200 TCR beta chains listed as cytomegalovirus-associated.

Generated by immunoSEQ multiplex PCR, the TCRdb table keeps only in-frame clones and is missing some. The sample holds roughly 140,000 clones, about 89% seen once. The J gene is TRBJ2-3, the V gene TRBV11-3, with 7 bases fitting TRBD2. Sequenced sample: PBMCs. This receptor was obtained from a woman under 30 in good health and CMV-seropositive. CDR3 DNA sequence: TGTGCCAGCAGCTTAGGGACTAGAGAGGGCACAGATACGCAGTATTTT. Amino acids: CASSLGTREGTDTQYF.